This TCR beta chain was sequenced during a study of shared clonotypes between healthy human individuals. The authors loaded roughly 200 ng DNA, approximately 30,000 T cell genomes, into sorted-subset replicate PCRs. Clones were sequenced by immunoSEQ multiplex PCR, and TCRdb holds only the in-frame ones, with some missing. This table holds 1,400,000 or so clones, approximately 98.5% found once. CD4+ cell separation produced CD45RA+ naive and CD45RA-negative memory subsets. The CDR3 spans 15 residues. Germline V gene data show CDR1 as KGHSH and CDR2 as LQKENI. V lost 1 base, J lost 4 bases, and 13 bases lay in between.

This receptor was obtained from a man in his thirties or forties in good health. The J gene is TRBJ2-5, the V gene TRBV18; D may be TRBD1 (5 bases). Sequencing used naive CD4+ T cells sorted from blood. Subset described: CD45RA+ positively selected. The chain's CDR3 is CASSPRKGEGETQYF. The CDR3 DNA is TGTGCCAGCTCACCACGGAAAGGGGAAGGAGAGACCCAGTACTTC.